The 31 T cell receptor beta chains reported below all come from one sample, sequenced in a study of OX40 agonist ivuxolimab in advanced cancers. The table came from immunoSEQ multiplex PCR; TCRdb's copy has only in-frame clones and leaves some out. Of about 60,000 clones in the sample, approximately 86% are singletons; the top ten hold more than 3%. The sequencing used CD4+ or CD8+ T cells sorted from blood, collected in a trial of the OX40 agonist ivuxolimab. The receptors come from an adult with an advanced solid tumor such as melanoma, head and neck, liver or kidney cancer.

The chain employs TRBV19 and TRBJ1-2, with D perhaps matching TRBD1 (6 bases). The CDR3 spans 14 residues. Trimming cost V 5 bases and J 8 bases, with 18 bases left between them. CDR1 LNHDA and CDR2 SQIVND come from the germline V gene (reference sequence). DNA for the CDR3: TGTGCCAGTAGTTTCCCCCACAGGGCACAAGGCTACACCTTC. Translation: CASSFPHRAQGYTF.

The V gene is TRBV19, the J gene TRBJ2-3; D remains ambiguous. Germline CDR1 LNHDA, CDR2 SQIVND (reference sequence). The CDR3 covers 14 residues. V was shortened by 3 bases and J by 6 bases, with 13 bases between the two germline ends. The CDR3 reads CASSMDPSLDTQYF. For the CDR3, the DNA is TGTGCCAGTAGTATGGACCCGTCTCTGGATACGCAGTATTTT.

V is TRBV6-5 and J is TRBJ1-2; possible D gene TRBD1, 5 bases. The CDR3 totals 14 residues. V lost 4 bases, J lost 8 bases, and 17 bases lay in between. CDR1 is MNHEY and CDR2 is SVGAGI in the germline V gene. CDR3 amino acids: CASSLSTGIGGYTF. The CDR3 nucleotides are TGTGCCAGCAGTTTGAGTACAGGCATTGGAGGCTACACCTTC.

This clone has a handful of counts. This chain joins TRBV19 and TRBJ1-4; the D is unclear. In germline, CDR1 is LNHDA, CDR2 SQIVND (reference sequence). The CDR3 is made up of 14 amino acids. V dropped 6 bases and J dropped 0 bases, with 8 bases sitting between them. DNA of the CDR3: TGTGCCAGTAGCGGAGTCCCAACTAATGAAAAACTGTTTTTT. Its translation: CASSGVPTNEKLFF.

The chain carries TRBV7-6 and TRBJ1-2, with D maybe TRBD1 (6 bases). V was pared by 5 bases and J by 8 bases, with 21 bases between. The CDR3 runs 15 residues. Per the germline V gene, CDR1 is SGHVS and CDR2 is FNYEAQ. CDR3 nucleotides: TGTGCCAGCAGCATACAGGCCCGGGACATAAAAGGCTACACCTTC. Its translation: CASSIQARDIKGYTF. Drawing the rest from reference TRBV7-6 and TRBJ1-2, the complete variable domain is GAGVSQSPRYKVTKRGQDVALRCDPISGHVSLYWYRQALGQGPEFLTYFNYEAQQDKSGLPNDRFSAERPEGSISTLTIQRTEQRDSAMYRCASSIQARDIKGYTFGSGTRLTVV.

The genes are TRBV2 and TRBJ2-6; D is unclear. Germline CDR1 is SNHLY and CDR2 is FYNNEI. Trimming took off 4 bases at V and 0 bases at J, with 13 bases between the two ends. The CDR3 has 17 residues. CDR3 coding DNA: TGTGCCAGCAGTGGGCAGCCCCTTACCTCTGGGGCCAACGTCCTGACTTTC. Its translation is CASSGQPLTSGANVLTF. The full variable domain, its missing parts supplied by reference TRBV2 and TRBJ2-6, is EPEVTQTPSHQVTQMGQEVILRCVPISNHLYFYWYRQILGQKVEFLVSFYNNEISEKSEIFDDQFSVERPDGSNFTLKIRSTKLEDSAMYFCASSGQPLTSGANVLTFGAGSRLTVL.

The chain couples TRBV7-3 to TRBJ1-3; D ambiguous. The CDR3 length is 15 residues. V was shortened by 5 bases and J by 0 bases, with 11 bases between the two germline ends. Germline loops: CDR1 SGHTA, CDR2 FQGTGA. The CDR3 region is CASSLGRSSGNTIYF. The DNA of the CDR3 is TGTGCCAGCAGCCTCGGACGGAGCTCTGGAAACACCATATATTTT.

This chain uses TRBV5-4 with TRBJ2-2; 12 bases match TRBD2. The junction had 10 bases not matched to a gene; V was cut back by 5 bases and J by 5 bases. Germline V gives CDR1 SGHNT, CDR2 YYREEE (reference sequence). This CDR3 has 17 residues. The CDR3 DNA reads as TGTGCCAGCAGTCACCTAGCGGGGGGGCCAGAGACCGGGGAGCTGTTTTTT. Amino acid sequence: CASSHLAGGPETGELFF.

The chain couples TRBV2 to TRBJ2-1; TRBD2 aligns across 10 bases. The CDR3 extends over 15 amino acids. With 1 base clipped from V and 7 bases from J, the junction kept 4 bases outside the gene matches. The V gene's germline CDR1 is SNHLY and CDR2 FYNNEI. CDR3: CASSEGLAGYNEQFF. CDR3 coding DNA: TGTGCCAGCAGTGAAGGACTAGCGGGTTATAATGAGCAGTTCTTC.

The CDR3 protein is CASSSRRGEQYF. CDR3 in DNA: TGTGCCAGCAGTTCACGCCGGGGGGAGCAGTACTTC. The chain is built from TRBV5-6 and TRBJ2-7; D may be TRBD2 (6 bases). The CDR3 has 12 amino acids. Germline assignment: CDR1 SGHDT and CDR2 YYEEEE. V was shortened by 5 bases and J by 7 bases, with 13 bases between the two germline ends.

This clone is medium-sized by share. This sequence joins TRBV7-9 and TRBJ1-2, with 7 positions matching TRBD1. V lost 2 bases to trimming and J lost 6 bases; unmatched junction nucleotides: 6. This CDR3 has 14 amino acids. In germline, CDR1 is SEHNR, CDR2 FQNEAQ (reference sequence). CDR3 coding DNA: TGTGCCAGCAGCTTAAACAGGGGCCCCCATGGCTACACCTTC. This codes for CASSLNRGPHGYTF.

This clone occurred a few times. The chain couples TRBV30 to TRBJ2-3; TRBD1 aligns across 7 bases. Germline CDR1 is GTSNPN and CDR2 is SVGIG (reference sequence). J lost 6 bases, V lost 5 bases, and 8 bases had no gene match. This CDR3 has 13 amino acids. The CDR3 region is CAWGQDITDTQYF. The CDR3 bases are TGTGCCTGGGGACAGGATATAACGGATACGCAGTATTTT. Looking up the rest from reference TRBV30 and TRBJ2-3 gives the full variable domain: SQTIHQWPATLVQPVGSPLSLECTVEGTSNPNLYWYRQAAGRGLQLLFYSVGIGQISSEVPQNLSASRPQDRQFILSSKKLLLSDSGFYLCAWGQDITDTQYFGPGTRLTVL.

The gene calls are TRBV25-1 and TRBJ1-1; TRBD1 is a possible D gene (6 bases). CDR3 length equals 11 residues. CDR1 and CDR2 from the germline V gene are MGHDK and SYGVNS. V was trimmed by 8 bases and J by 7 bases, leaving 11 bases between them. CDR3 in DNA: TGTGCCAGCCATGACAGGATTGAAGCTTTCTTT. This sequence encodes CASHDRIEAFF. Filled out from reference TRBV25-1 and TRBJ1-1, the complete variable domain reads EADIYQTPRYLVIGTGKKITLECSQTMGHDKMYWYQQDPGMELHLIHYSYGVNSTEKGDLSSESTVSRIRTEHFPLTLESARPSHTSQYLCASHDRIEAFFGQGTRLTVV.

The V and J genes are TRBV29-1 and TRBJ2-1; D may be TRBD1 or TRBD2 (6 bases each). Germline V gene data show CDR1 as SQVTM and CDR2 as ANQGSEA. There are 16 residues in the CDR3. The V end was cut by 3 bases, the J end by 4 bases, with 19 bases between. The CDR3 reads CSVEGAGTHGYNEQFF. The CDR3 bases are TGCAGCGTTGAGGGGGCCGGGACTCACGGATACAATGAGCAGTTCTTC.

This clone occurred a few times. Here the CDR3 DNA reads TGTGCCAGCAGCCTAACCCGGGCCGGGGGCACTGAAGCTTTCTTT. Translated: CASSLTRAGGTEAFF. V is TRBV11-2 and J is TRBJ1-1, with a weak D call TRBD1 (5 bases). V lost 5 bases to trimming and J lost 4 bases, with 17 bases between them. The CDR3 loop spans 15 amino acids. Germline CDR1 is SGHAT and CDR2 is FQNNGV.

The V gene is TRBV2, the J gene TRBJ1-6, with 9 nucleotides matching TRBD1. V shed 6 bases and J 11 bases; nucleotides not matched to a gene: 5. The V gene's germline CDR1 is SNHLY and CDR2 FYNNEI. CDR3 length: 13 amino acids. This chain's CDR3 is CASRGQGLTPLHF. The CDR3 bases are TGTGCCAGCAGGGGACAGGGTTTAACACCCCTCCACTTT.

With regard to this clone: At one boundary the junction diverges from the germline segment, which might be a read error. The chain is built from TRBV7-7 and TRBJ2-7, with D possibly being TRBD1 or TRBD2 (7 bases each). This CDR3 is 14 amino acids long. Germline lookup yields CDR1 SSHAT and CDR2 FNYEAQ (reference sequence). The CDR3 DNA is TGTGCTAGCAGCAGAGACAGGGAAGCGGGAGAGCAGTACTTC. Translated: CASSRDREAGEQYF.

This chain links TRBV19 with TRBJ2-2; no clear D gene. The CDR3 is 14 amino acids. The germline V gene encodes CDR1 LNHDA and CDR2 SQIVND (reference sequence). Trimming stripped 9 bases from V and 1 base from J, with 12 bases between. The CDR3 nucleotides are TGTGCCAGCACCGGGTCCTTGAACACCGGGGAGCTGTTTTTT. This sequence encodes CASTGSLNTGELFF. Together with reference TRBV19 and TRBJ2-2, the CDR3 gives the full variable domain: DGGITQSPKYLFRKEGQNVTLSCEQNLNHDAMYWYRQDPGQGLRLIYYSQIVNDFQKGDIAEGYSVSREKKESFPLTVTSAQKNPTAFYLCASTGSLNTGELFFGEGSRLTVL.

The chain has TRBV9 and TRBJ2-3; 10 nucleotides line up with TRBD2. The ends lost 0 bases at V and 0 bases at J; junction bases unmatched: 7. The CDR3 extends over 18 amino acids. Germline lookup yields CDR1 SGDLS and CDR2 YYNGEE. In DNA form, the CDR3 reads TGTGCCAGCAGCGTAGCTAGCCAGCGGGGGGGAAGCACAGATACGCAGTATTTT. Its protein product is CASSVASQRGGSTDTQYF.

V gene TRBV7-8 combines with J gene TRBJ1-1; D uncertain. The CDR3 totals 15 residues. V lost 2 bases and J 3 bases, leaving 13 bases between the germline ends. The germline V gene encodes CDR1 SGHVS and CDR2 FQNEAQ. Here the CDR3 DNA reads TGTGCCAGCAGCTTAAGGACGAGCACCCACACTGAAGCTTTCTTT. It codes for CASSLRTSTHTEAFF.

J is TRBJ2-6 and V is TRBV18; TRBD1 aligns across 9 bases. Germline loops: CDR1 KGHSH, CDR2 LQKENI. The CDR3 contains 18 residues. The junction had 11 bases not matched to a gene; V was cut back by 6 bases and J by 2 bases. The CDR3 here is CASSPMPGQGTGANVLTF. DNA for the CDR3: TGTGCCAGCTCGCCAATGCCGGGACAGGGTACTGGGGCCAACGTCCTGACTTTC.

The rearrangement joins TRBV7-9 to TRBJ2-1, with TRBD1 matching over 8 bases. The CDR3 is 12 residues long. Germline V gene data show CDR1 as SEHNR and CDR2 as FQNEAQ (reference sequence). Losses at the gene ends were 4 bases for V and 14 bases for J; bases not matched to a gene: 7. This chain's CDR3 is CASSWGQVGEFF. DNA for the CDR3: TGTGCCAGCAGCTGGGGACAGGTCGGAGAGTTCTTC.

Written as DNA, the CDR3 is TGTGCCAGCTCCACACCCGGTCAGCCCCAGCATTTT. This codes for CASSTPGQPQHF. This sequence joins TRBV18 and TRBJ1-5; the D is unclear. Trimming shortened V by 6 bases and J by 6 bases, and 9 bases separated the two germline ends. Looked up from germline, CDR1 is KGHSH and CDR2 is LQKENI. The CDR3 has 12 residues.

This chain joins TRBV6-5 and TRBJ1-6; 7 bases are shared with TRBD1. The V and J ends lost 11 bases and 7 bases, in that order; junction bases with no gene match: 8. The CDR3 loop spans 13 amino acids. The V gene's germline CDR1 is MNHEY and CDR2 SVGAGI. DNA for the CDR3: TGTGCCTCCAGGGGGGATCCCAATTCACCCCTCCACTTT. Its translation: CASRGDPNSPLHF.

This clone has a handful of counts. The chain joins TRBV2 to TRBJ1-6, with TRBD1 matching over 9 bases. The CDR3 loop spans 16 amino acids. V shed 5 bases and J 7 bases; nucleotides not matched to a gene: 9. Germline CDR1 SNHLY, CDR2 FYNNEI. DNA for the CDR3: TGTGCCAGCAGTTCTCGTGGGACAGGGATGAATTCACCCCTCCACTTT. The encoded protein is CASSSRGTGMNSPLHF.

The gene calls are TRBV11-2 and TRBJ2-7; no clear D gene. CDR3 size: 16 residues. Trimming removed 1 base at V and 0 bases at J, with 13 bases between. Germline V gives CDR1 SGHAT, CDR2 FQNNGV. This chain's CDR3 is CASSLGSTPSSYEQYF. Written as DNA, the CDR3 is TGTGCCAGCAGCTTAGGGTCGACACCCTCCTCCTACGAGCAGTACTTC.

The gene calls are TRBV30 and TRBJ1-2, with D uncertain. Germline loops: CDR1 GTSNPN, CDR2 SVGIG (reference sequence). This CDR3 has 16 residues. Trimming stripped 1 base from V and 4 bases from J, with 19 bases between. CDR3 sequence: CAWSGDRWERSYGYTF. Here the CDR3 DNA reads TGTGCCTGGAGTGGGGATAGGTGGGAAAGGAGCTATGGCTACACCTTC.

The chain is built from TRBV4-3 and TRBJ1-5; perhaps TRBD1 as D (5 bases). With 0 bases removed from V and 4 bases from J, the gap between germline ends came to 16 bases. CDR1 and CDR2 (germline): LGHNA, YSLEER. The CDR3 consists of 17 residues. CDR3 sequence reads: CASSQDLGGASNQPQHF. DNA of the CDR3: TGCGCCAGCAGCCAAGATCTAGGAGGGGCTTCGAATCAGCCCCAGCATTTT.

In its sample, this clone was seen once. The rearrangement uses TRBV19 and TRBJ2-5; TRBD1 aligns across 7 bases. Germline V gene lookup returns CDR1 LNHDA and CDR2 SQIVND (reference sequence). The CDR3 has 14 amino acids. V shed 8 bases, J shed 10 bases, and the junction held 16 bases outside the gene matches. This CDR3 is CASGQTGRLWDQYF. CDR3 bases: TGTGCCAGTGGACAGACAGGGCGGTTATGGGACCAGTACTTC.

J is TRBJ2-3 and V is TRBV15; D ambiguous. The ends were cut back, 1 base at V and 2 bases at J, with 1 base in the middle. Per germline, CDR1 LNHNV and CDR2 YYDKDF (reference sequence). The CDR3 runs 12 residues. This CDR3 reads CATSRVTDTQYF. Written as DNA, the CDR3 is TGTGCCACCAGCAGAGTCACAGATACGCAGTATTTT. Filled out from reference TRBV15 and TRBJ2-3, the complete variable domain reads DAMVIQNPRYQVTQFGKPVTLSCSQTLNHNVMYWYQQKSSQAPKLLFHYYDKDFNNEADTPDNFQSRRPNTSFCFLDIRSPGLGDTAMYLCATSRVTDTQYFGPGTRLTVL.

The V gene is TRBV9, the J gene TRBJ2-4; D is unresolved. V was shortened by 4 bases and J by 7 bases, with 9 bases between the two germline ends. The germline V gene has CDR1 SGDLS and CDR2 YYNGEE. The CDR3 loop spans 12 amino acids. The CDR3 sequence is CASSPDVNIQYF. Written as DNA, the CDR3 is TGTGCCAGCAGCCCGGACGTGAACATTCAGTACTTC.